The text below deals with one TCR beta chain. One end of the junction does not line up with germline, which may come from a read error. This entry belongs to a study of T cell responses to AZD1222 COVID-19 vaccine. The data were produced by immunoSEQ multiplex PCR, yet TCRdb's version contains in-frame clones alone and is incomplete. The table shows some 120,000 clones, with around nine tenths occurring only once. The germline CDR1 and CDR2 sequences are SGHNT and YYREEE (reference sequence). This CDR3 comprises 17 residues. The sequence was collected from an adult in good health. V and J are TRBV5-4 and TRBJ1-1; no firm D call. The source material was peripheral blood, sampled on day 0 of AZD1222 vaccination. The CDR3 bases are TGTGCCAGCGCAATCGGAGGGTCCCGTCCCTCGAACAATGAAGCTTTCTTT. It translates to CASAIGGSRPSNNEAFF.